These 7 T cell receptor beta chains share one sample of origin, sequenced in a study of T cells in Graves' hyperthyroidism and ophthalmopathy. Researchers amplified the TCR beta CDR3 regions from RNA transcripts. A first-round RT-PCR of the TCR CDR3 used the HTBI primer set. Via MiXCR, TCRdb re-called the multiplex PCR reads, giving one row per CDR3 protein. The table shows about 380,000 distinct CDR3 sequences, with roughly 20% occurring only once. Input material: blood. The receptors shown here come from a young man with Graves' ophthalmopathy.

This clonotype was counted ten times or more. The chain has TRBV2 and TRBJ2-1; D possibly corresponds to TRBD2 (6 bases). This CDR3 has 15 residues. In germline, CDR1 is SNHLY, CDR2 FYNNEI. V shed 5 bases and J shed 1 base, with 12 bases lying between them. The CDR3 is CASSYGGESYNEQFF. The DNA for the CDR3 is TGTGCCAGCAGTTACGGGGGAGAATCCTACAATGAGCAGTTCTTC.

This clonotype came up many times. V is TRBV11-2 and J is TRBJ2-4, with TRBD1 matching over 8 bases. The CDR3 length is 16 residues. Germline V gives CDR1 SGHAT, CDR2 FQNNGV. The V and J ends lost 5 bases and 0 bases, in that order; junction bases with no gene match: 6. CDR3 in amino acids: CASSPGQGLAKNIQYF. CDR3 bases: TGTGCCAGCAGCCCCGGACAGGGACTAGCCAAAAACATTCAGTACTTC. Full variable domain (missing parts from reference TRBV11-2 and TRBJ2-4): EAGVAQSPRYKIIEKRQSVAFWCNPISGHATLYWYQQILGQGPKLLIQFQNNGVVDDSQLPKDRFSAERLKGVDSTLKIQPAKLEDSAVYLCASSPGQGLAKNIQYFGAGTRLSVL.

This chain links TRBV18 with TRBJ2-7; 8 bases line up with TRBD1. Trimming removed 2 bases from V and 0 bases from J; junction bases left unmatched: 3. Per germline, CDR1 KGHSH and CDR2 LQKENI. The CDR3 sequence is 15 residues long. The CDR3 loop reads CASSPTGQVSYEQYF. DNA of the CDR3: TGTGCCAGCTCACCAACGGGACAGGTCTCCTACGAGCAGTACTTC.

Many counts were recorded for this clonotype. The chain couples TRBV6-5 to TRBJ2-7, with TRBD2 matching 9 bases. This CDR3 contains 14 residues. Germline CDR1 and CDR2: MNHEY and SVGAGI. The V and J ends lost 0 bases and 6 bases, in that order; junction bases with no gene match: 3. Here the CDR3 reads CASSYSRGGSEQYF. CDR3 nucleotide sequence: TGTGCCAGCAGTTACTCGCGGGGGGGGAGCGAGCAGTACTTC.

Worth noting for this clonotype: This could be a read error, since a much larger clone is one nucleotide away. The rearrangement links TRBV9 to TRBJ2-7, with a weak D call TRBD1 (7 bases). Germline V gives CDR1 SGDLS, CDR2 YYNGEE. This CDR3 is built from 14 residues. The CDR3 bases are TGTGCCAGCAGCGTCCAGGGGGGCTCCCACGAGCAGTACTTC. Protein product: CASSVQGGSHEQYF. The full variable domain, with the rest looked up from reference TRBV9 and TRBJ2-7, is DSGVTQTPKHLITATGQRVTLRCSPRSGDLSVYWYQQSLDQGLQFLIQYYNGEERAKGNILERFSAQQFPDLHSELNLSSLELGDSALYFCASSVQGGSHEQYFGPGTRLTVT.

The gene calls are TRBV28 and TRBJ2-7; D gene uncertain. The germline CDR1 and CDR2 sequences are MDHEN and SYDVKM. V was clipped by 10 bases and J by 6 bases, with 7 bases between them. This CDR3 contains 9 residues. CDR3 in amino acids: CANHTEQYF. The CDR3 coding sequence is TGTGCCAACCATACCGAGCAGTACTTC.

J is TRBJ2-5 and V is TRBV5-1; TRBD1 aligns across 11 bases. The CDR3 is made up of 16 amino acids. Losses at the gene ends were 4 bases for V and 0 bases for J; bases not matched to a gene: 5. CDR1 is SGHRS, CDR2 YFSETQ, per germline. The CDR3 region is CASSPGQGANQETQYF. CDR3 DNA sequence: TGCGCCAGCAGCCCCGGACAGGGGGCCAACCAAGAGACCCAGTACTTC.